A selection of T cell receptor beta chains follows, all from one sample in a study of response to subunit inactivated influenza vaccine. One entry per CDR3 protein results from TCRdb running MiXCR on the RT-PCR reads. Counted here are 630,000 or so distinct CDR3 sequences, 15% to 18% occurring once; the ten biggest clones make up under 14%. The material sequenced was PBMCs from blood, taken approximately 13 days after vaccination. Receptor source: a man in his fifties who received an inactivated influenza vaccine. CDR3s include the opening cysteine and the closing phenylalanine or tryptophan. The order of the fields is V gene, J gene, CDR3 protein.

V gene: TRBV12-3/TRBV12-4; J gene: TRBJ1-1; CDR3 protein: CASSLGQKNTEAFF
V gene: TRBV20-1; J gene: TRBJ2-1; CDR3 protein: CSARSLAGGPRNEQFF
V gene: TRBV20-1; J gene: TRBJ2-7; CDR3 protein: CSANVGSGRAGEQYF
V gene: TRBV7-6; J gene: TRBJ2-2; CDR3 protein: CASSTRTGNGELFF
V gene: TRBV5-1; J gene: TRBJ2-1; CDR3 protein: CASSLSTSGSIDEQFF
V gene: TRBV6-1; J gene: TRBJ2-7; CDR3 protein: CASLRPDSYEQYF
V gene: TRBV27; J gene: TRBJ1-6; CDR3 protein: CASSFSDRGSPLHF
V gene: TRBV7-9; J gene: TRBJ2-2; CDR3 protein: CATTLGAGTGELFF
V gene: TRBV2; J gene: TRBJ2-4; CDR3 protein: CAMHRGRKDIQYF
V gene: TRBV20-1; J gene: TRBJ2-7; CDR3 protein: CSSAQPGAYEQYF
V gene: TRBV18; J gene: TRBJ2-7; CDR3 protein: CASSPPGNYEQYF
V gene: TRBV5-1; J gene: TRBJ2-2; CDR3 protein: CASSPTSGRAGELFF
V gene: TRBV10-2; J gene: TRBJ2-3; CDR3 protein: CASSEPGLRTDTQYF
V gene: TRBV20-1; J gene: TRBJ1-1; CDR3 protein: CTLPGQGFATEAFF
V gene: TRBV20-1; J gene: TRBJ1-6; CDR3 protein: CSARGSRTGRNSPLHF
V gene: TRBV29-1; J gene: TRBJ1-1; CDR3 protein: CSFRQGGDTEAFF
V gene: TRBV18; J gene: TRBJ2-6; CDR3 protein: CASSPTGGGGDNVLTF
V gene: TRBV10-2; J gene: TRBJ1-5; CDR3 protein: CASSEGQHNQPQHF
V gene: TRBV18; J gene: TRBJ2-1; CDR3 protein: CASSPRQGSSGNEQFF